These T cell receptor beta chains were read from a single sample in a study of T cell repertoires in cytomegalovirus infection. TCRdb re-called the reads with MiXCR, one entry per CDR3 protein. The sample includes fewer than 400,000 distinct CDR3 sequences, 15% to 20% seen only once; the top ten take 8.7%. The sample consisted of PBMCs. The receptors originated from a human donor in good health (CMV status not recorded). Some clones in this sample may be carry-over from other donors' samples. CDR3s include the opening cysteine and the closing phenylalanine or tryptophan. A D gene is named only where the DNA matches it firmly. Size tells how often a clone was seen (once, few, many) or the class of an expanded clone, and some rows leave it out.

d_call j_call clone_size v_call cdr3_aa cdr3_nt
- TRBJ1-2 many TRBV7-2 CASSLARESDGYTF TGTGCCAGCAGCTTAGCTAGGGAGTCGGATGGCTACACCTTC
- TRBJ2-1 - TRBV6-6 CASSYGGAEQFF TGTGCCAGCAGTTACGGGGGAGCTGAGCAGTTCTTC
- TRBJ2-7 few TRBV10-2 CATGPGTVGEQYF TGCGCCACCGGTCCGGGGACCGTAGGGGAGCAGTACTTC
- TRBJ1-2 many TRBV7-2 CASSLGGTWGYTF TGTGCCAGCAGCTTAGGAGGGACGTGGGGCTACACCTTC
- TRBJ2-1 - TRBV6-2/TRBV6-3 CASSYTPRAYSSYNEQFF TGTGCCAGCAGTTACACCCCCCGAGCGTACAGCTCCTACAATGAGCAGTTCTTC
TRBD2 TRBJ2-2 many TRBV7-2 CASSPGTSGSGELFF TGTGCCAGCAGCCCCGGGACTAGCGGATCCGGGGAGCTGTTTTTT
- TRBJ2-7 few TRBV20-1 CSASLASPSEYEQYF TGCAGTGCTAGTCTGGCGTCTCCCAGTGAGTACGAGCAGTACTTC
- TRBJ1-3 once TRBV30 CAWSLESGNTIYF TGTGCCTGGAGTTTGGAATCTGGAAACACCATATATTTT
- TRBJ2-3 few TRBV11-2 CASSSFPRPLVGPTDTQYF TGTGCCAGCAGCTCATTCCCCCGTCCCTTAGTAGGGCCCACAGATACGCAGTATTTT
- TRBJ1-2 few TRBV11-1 CASPPQGCGYTF TGTGCCAGCCCCCCTCAGGGCTGTGGCTACACCTTC
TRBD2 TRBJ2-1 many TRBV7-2 CASSAPGLATYNEQFF TGTGCCAGCAGCGCCCCCGGACTAGCTACCTACAATGAGCAGTTCTTC
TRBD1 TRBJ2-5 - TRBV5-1 CASSSQGAQETQYF TGCGCCAGCAGCTCACAGGGGGCCCAAGAGACCCAGTACTTC
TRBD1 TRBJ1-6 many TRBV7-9 CASSLAVGDRAESPLHF TGTGCCAGCAGCTTAGCTGTGGGGGACAGGGCAGAATCACCCCTCCACTTT
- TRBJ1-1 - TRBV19 CASVLGNTEAFF TGTGCCAGTGTTTTGGGGAACACTGAAGCTTTCTTT
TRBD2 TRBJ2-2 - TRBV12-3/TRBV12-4 CASSFQRGQSGELFF TGTGCCAGCAGTTTCCAGCGGGGCCAGTCCGGGGAGCTGTTTTTT
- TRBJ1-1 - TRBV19 CASSWVWKIAGTNTEAFF TGTGCCAGTAGTTGGGTATGGAAAATCGCAGGGACAAACACTGAAGCTTTCTTT
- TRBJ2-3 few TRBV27 CASSRWSQLGDTQYF TGTGCCAGCAGTCGATGGTCCCAACTTGGAGATACGCAGTATTTT
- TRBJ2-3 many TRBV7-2 CASSLRGFTDTQYF TGTGCCAGCAGCTTAAGGGGGTTCACAGATACGCAGTATTTT
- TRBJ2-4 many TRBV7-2 CASSAQGGVAKNIQYF TGTGCCAGCAGCGCACAGGGAGGCGTAGCCAAAAACATTCAGTACTTC
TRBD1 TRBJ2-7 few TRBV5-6 CASSLALGTGSYEQYF TGTGCCAGCAGCTTGGCACTCGGGACAGGGTCCTACGAGCAGTACTTC
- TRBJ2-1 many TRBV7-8 CASSLAPPIWFF TGTGCCAGCAGCTTAGCTCCCCCTATTTGGTTCTTC
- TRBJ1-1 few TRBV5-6 CASSFTNTEAFF TGTGCCAGCAGCTTCACGAACACTGAAGCTTTCTTT
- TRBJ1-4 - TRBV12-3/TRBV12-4 CASRETGNGEKLFF TGTGCCAGCAGGGAAACAGGGAATGGTGAAAAACTGTTTTTT
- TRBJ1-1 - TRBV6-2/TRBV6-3 CASSYYGGEVEAFF TGTGCCAGCAGTTACTATGGCGGAGAGGTTGAAGCTTTCTTT
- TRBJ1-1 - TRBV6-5 CASSYYLSGENTEAFF TGTGCCAGCAGTTACTATTTATCCGGTGAGAACACTGAAGCTTTCTTT
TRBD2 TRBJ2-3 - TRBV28 CASSRRGLDTQYF TGTGCCAGCAGCCGGCGGGGGTTAGATACGCAGTATTTT
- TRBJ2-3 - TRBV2 CASSAAGSTDTQYF TGTGCCAGCAGTGCGGCAGGGAGCACAGATACGCAGTATTTT
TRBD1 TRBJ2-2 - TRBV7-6 CASSFTGVGPTGELFF TGTGCCAGCAGCTTCACAGGGGTGGGGCCCACCGGGGAGCTGTTTTTT
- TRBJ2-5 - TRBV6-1 CASKLGVIRETQYF TGTGCCAGCAAACTCGGGGTGATCCGGGAGACCCAGTACTTC
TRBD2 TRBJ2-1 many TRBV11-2 CASSTIRGAGGGEQFF TGTGCCAGCAGCACCATTAGAGGAGCGGGAGGAGGAGAGCAGTTCTTC
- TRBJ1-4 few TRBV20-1 CSARDGGRYQLRIEKLFF TGCAGTGCTAGAGATGGGGGCAGGTACCAACTAAGAATTGAAAAACTGTTTTTT
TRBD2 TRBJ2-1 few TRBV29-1 CSVLAGSRYNEQFF TGCAGCGTCCTAGCGGGCTCCCGCTACAATGAGCAGTTCTTC
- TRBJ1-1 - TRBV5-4 CASSIRGGNTEAFF TGTGCCAGCAGCATCAGGGGCGGGAACACTGAAGCTTTCTTT
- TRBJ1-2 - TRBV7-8 CASSYEVQARDGYTF TGTGCCAGCAGCTACGAGGTACAGGCCCGAGATGGCTACACCTTC
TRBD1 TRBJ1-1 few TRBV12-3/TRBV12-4 CASSLDRGNTEAFF TGTGCCAGCAGTTTAGACAGGGGAAACACTGAAGCTTTCTTT
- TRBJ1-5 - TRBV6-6 CASSGQLENQPQHF TGTGCCAGCAGTGGACAGCTAGAAAATCAGCCCCAGCATTTT
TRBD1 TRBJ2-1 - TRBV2 CASSGVRGPYNEQFF TGTGCCAGCAGTGGTGTCAGGGGGCCCTACAATGAGCAGTTCTTC
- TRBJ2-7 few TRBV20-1 CSAKPGPSSYEQYF TGCAGTGCTAAACCGGGACCGAGCTCCTACGAGCAGTACTTC
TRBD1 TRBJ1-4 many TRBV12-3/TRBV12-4 CASSVGQGTNEKLFF TGTGCCAGCAGTGTCGGACAGGGAACAAATGAAAAACTGTTTTTT
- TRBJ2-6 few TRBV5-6 CASRFTDSPSGANVLTF TGTGCCAGCAGGTTTACGGACAGCCCCTCTGGGGCCAACGTCCTGACTTTC
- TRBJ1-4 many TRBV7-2 CASSPGAGKGANEKLFF TGTGCCAGCAGCCCGGGGGCGGGGAAAGGGGCTAATGAAAAACTGTTTTTT
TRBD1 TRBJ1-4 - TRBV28 CASSIDRVSEKLFF TGTGCCAGCAGTATCGACAGGGTCAGCGAAAAACTGTTTTTT
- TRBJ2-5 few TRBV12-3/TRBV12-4 CASSGGYQETQYF TGTGCCAGCAGTGGCGGGTACCAAGAGACCCAGTACTTC
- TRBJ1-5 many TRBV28 CASSLTGKSNQPQHF TGTGCCAGCAGTTTAACGGGGAAGAGCAATCAGCCCCAGCATTTT